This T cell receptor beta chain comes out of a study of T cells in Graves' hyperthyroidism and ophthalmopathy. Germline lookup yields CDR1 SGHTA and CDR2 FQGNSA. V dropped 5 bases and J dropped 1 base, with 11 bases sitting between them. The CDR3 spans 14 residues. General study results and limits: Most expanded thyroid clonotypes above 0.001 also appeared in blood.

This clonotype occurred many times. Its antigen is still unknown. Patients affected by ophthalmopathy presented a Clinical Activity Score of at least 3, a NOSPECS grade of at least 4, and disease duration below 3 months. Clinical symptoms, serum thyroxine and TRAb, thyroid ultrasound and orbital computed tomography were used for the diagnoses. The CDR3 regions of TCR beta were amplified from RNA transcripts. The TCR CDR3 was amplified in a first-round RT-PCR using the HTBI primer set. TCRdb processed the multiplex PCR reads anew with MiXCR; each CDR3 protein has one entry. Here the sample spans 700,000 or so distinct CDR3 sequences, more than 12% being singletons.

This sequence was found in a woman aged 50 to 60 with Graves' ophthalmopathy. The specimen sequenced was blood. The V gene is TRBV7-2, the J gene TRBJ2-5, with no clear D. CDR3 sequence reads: CASSIGPLQETQYF. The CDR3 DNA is TGTGCCAGCAGCATCGGACCGCTCCAAGAGACCCAGTACTTC.